This entry lists 10 T cell receptor beta chains sequenced from one sample in a study of cytomegalovirus exposure and HLA in healthy donors. Use of 60 Vbeta and 13 Jbeta primers characterized the PCR. The table came from immunoSEQ multiplex PCR; TCRdb's copy has only in-frame clones and leaves some out. The repertoire holds some 210,000 clones, with roughly four fifths as singletons. Specimen: PBMCs. All receptors come from a woman aged 45-65 years in good health and CMV-seropositive.

The chain employs TRBV29-1 and TRBJ2-7; TRBD1 might be the D (6 bases). The CDR3 is 15 residues long. Germline assignment: CDR1 SQVTM and CDR2 ANQGSEA. V was shortened by 0 bases and J by 0 bases, with 12 bases between the two germline ends. The CDR3 loop is CSVEEPTGLSYEQYF. CDR3 in DNA: TGCAGCGTTGAAGAGCCGACAGGCCTCTCCTACGAGCAGTACTTC.

The chain is built from TRBV7-2 and TRBJ2-7; no definite D call. The CDR3 runs 13 residues. CDR1 SGHTA and CDR2 FQGNSA come from the germline V gene. V dropped 2 bases and J dropped 4 bases, with 9 bases sitting between them. CDR3 nucleotide sequence: TGTGCCAGCAGCTTATTTCCCAGATACGAGCAGTACTTC. Translation: CASSLFPRYEQYF.

The chain combines TRBV4-3 with TRBJ1-2; 7 nucleotides agree with TRBD1. Germline CDR1 and CDR2: LGHNA and YSLEER. This CDR3 has 18 residues. The V segment lost 1 base and the J segment 0 bases; nucleotides outside the gene matches: 11. The CDR3 loop reads CASSQGQGYTSSNYGYTF. The CDR3 region has the DNA TGCGCCAGCAGCCAAGGACAGGGCTACACCTCCTCTAACTATGGCTACACCTTC.

The chain is built from TRBV7-2 and TRBJ2-7; 7 bases are a match to TRBD1. Losses at the gene ends were 6 bases for V and 4 bases for J; bases not matched to a gene: 15. From germline, CDR1 is SGHTA and CDR2 FQGNSA. The CDR3 is made up of 16 amino acids. CDR3 bases: TGTGCCAGCAGTGTACACGGGGACAGAAGTCGGTACGAGCAGTACTTC. It codes for CASSVHGDRSRYEQYF.

This clone was counted once. J is TRBJ2-7 and V is TRBV28, with 9 bases identical to TRBD1. Germline CDR1 is MDHEN and CDR2 is SYDVKM. The CDR3 has 15 amino acids. Trimming took 1 base from V and 4 from J; bases not matched to a gene: 5. CDR3 DNA sequence: TGTGCCAGCAGTTTATTAGGGACAGGGTCGTACGAGCAGTACTTC. As protein: CASSLLGTGSYEQYF. Based on the CDR3 plus reference TRBV28 and TRBJ2-7, the full variable domain is DVKVTQSSRYLVKRTGEKVFLECVQDMDHENMFWYRQDPGLGLRLIYFSYDVKMKEKGDIPEGYSVSREKKERFSLILESASTNQTSMYLCASSLLGTGSYEQYFGPGTRLTVT.

The chain combines TRBV9 with TRBJ1-1; 7 bases align to TRBD1. V lost 2 bases and J lost 7; bases outside the gene matches: 8. The CDR3 contains 14 residues. Germline CDR1 SGDLS, CDR2 YYNGEE. The CDR3 DNA reads as TGTGCCAGCAGCGTCCGGGGACAGAGGGATGAAGCTTTCTTT. Amino acids: CASSVRGQRDEAFF.

This clone was seen a few times. This chain uses TRBV11-2 with TRBJ1-1, with D perhaps matching TRBD1 (6 bases). The CDR3 is 11 residues long. V lost 3 bases and J lost 10, with 9 bases in between. Germline CDR1 is SGHAT and CDR2 is FQNNGV. The CDR3 here is CASSFWGRAFF. DNA of the CDR3: TGTGCCAGCAGCTTCTGGGGGCGAGCTTTCTTT. Full variable domain (rest looked up from reference TRBV11-2 and TRBJ1-1): EAGVAQSPRYKIIEKRQSVAFWCNPISGHATLYWYQQILGQGPKLLIQFQNNGVVDDSQLPKDRFSAERLKGVDSTLKIQPAKLEDSAVYLCASSFWGRAFFGQGTRLTVV.

The chain has TRBV28 and TRBJ1-1, with a possible D match to TRBD1 (6 bases). CDR1 and CDR2 from the germline V gene are MDHEN and SYDVKM. V shed 5 bases and J shed 1 base, with 17 bases lying between them. CDR3 length: 16 residues. The CDR3 coding sequence is TGTGCCAGCAGTCCTGGGGGGGTAGGGGGGAACACTGAAGCTTTCTTT. As protein: CASSPGGVGGNTEAFF.

The CDR3 here is CASSLGLGATEAFF. CDR3 DNA: TGTGCCAGCAGCCTCGGGTTAGGGGCCACTGAAGCTTTCTTT. V and J are TRBV14 and TRBJ1-1; D is perhaps TRBD1 (5 bases). Germline values: CDR1 SGHDN, CDR2 FVKESK. V shed 4 bases and J shed 4 bases, with 13 bases lying between them. This CDR3 has 14 residues.

This chain uses TRBV18 with TRBJ2-7, with D perhaps TRBD1 (6 bases). This CDR3 comprises 14 residues. Trimming pared 6 bases from V and 1 base from J, leaving 13 bases between. Germline assignment: CDR1 KGHSH and CDR2 LQKENI. The CDR3 here is CASSPRGQSYEQYF. For the CDR3, the DNA is TGTGCCAGCTCCCCCCGCGGACAGTCCTACGAGCAGTACTTC.